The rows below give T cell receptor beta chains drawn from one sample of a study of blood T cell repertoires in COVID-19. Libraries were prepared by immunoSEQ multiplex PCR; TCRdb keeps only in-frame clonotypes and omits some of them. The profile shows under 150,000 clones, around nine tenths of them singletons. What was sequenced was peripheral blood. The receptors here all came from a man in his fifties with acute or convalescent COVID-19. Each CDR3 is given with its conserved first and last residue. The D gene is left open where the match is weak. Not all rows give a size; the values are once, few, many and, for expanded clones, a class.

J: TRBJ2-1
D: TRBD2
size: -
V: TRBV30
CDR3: CAWGVSGRLNEQFF
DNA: TGTGCCTGGGGGGTCAGCGGGAGGCTCAATGAGCAGTTCTTC

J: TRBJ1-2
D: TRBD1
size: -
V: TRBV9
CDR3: CASSLGTGDRGGYTF
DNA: TGTGCCAGCAGCCTTGGGACAGGGGATCGTGGCGGCTACACCTTC

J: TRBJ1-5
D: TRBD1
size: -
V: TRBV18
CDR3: CASSRTGNNQPQHF
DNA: TGTGCCAGCTCTCGGACAGGTAATAATCAGCCCCAGCATTTT

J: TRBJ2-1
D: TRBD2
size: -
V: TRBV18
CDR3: CASSPREGLSYNEQFF
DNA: TGTGCCAGCTCACCGCGGGAGGGCCTGTCCTACAATGAGCAGTTCTTC

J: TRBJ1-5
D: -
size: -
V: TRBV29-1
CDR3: CSARVGEGNQPQHF
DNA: TGCAGCGCCCGGGTCGGGGAGGGCAATCAGCCCCAGCATTTT

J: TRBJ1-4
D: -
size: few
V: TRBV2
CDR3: CASSEDRGREKLFF
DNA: TGTGCCAGCAGTGAAGATAGGGGGAGAGAAAAACTGTTTTTT

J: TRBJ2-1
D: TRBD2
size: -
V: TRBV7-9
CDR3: CASSISSGSGDEQFF
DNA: TGTGCCAGCAGCATTTCTAGCGGGAGTGGCGATGAGCAGTTCTTC

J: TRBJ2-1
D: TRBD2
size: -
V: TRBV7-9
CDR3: CASSPRTSPSSYNEQFF
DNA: TGTGCCAGCAGCCCGCGGACTAGCCCGAGCTCCTACAATGAGCAGTTCTTC

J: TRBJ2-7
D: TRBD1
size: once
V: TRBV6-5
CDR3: CASSRRQGHYEQYF
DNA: TGTGCCAGCAGTCGACGACAGGGACACTACGAGCAGTACTTC

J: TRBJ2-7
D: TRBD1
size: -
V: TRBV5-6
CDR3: CASSWGQGKKQYF
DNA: TGTGCCAGCAGCTGGGGACAGGGAAAGAAGCAGTACTTC

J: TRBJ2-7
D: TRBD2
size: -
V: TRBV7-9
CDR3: CASSLREAPYEQYF
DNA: TGTGCCAGCAGCTTACGGGAGGCCCCCTACGAGCAGTACTTC

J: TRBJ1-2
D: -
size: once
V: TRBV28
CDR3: CASSLPGEFSYGYTF
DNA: TGTGCCAGCAGTTTGCCAGGGGAGTTCAGCTATGGCTACACCTTC

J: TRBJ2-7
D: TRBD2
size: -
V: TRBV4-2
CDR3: CASSQSREDIYEQYF
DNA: TGTGCCAGCAGCCAATCCCGGGAGGACATCTACGAGCAGTACTTC

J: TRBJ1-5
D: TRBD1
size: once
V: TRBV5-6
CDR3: CASSFGTGGRPQHF
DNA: TGTGCCAGCAGCTTCGGGACAGGGGGCCGGCCCCAGCATTTT

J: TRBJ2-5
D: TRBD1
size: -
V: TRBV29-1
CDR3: CSADTGVAQYF
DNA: TGCAGCGCCGATACAGGGGTGGCCCAGTACTTC

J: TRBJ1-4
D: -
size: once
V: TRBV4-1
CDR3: CASSPTRGKTGEKLFF
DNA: TGCGCCAGCAGCCCCACAAGAGGGAAGACGGGTGAAAAACTGTTTTTT

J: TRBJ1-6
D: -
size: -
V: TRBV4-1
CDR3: CASSQVGRSSSYNSPLHF
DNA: TGCGCCAGCAGCCAAGTCGGCAGGTCAAGCTCCTATAATTCACCCCTCCACTTT

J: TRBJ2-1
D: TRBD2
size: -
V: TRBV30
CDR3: CAWGLAGGPKYNEQFF
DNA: TGTGCCTGGGGTTTAGCGGGAGGGCCCAAGTACAATGAGCAGTTCTTC

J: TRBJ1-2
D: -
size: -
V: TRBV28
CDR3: CAGKNRDKYGYTF
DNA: TGTGCCGGAAAAAACCGGGACAAGTATGGCTACACCTTC

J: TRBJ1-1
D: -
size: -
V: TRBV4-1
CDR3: CASSQATPALLNTEAFF
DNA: TGCGCCAGCAGCCAAGCGACACCTGCCCTCCTAAACACTGAAGCTTTCTTT

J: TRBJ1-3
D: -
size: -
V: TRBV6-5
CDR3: CASTRDGDTIYF
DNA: TGTGCCAGCACCCGCGACGGGGACACCATATATTTT

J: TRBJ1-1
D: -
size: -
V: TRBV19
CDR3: CASSIGLREAFF
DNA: TGTGCCAGTAGTATAGGGCTCCGTGAAGCTTTCTTT

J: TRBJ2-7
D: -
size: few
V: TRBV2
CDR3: CASSTAAYEQYF
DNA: TGTGCCAGCAGTACAGCCGCCTACGAGCAGTACTTC

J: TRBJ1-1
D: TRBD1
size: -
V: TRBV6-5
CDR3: CASRPHRGPSPEAFF
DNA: TGTGCCAGCAGGCCACACAGGGGTCCCTCACCTGAAGCTTTCTTT

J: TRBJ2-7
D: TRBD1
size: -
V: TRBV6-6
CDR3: CASSLQGQRYEQYF
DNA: TGTGCCAGCAGTTTACAGGGACAGCGCTACGAGCAGTACTTC